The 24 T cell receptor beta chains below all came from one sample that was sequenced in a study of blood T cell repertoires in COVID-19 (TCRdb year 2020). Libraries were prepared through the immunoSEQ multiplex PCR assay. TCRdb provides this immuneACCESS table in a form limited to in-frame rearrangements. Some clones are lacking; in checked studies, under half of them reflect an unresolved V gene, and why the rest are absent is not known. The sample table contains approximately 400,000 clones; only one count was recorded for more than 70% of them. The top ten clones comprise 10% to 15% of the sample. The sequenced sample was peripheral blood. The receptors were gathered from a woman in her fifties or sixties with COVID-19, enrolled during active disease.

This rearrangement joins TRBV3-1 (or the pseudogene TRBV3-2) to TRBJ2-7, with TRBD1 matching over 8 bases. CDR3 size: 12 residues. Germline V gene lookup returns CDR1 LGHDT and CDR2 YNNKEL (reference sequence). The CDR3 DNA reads TGTGCCAGCAGCCAAGGCGAGACAGGGGTTAGGGTC. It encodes CASSQGETGVRV.

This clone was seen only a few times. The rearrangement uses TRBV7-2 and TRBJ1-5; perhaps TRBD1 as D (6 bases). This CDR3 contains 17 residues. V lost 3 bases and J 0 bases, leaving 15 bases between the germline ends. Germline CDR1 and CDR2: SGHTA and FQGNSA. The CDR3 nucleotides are TGTGCCAGCAGCTTGAGGGGGACCTGGGGTAGCAATCAGCCCCAGCATTTT. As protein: CASSLRGTWGSNQPQHF.

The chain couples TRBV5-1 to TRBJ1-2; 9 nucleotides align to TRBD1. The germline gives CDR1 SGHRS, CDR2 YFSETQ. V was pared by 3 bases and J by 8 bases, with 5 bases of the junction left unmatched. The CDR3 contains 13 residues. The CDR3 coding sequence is TGCGCCAGCAGCTCGGGACAGGGAGAAGGCTACACCTTC. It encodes CASSSGQGEGYTF.

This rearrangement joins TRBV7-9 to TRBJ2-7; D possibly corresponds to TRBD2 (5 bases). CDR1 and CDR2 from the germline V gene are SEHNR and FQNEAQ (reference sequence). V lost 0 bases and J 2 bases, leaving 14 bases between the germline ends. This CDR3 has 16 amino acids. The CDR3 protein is CASSLARTGWTYEQYF. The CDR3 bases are TGTGCCAGCAGCTTAGCCAGGACGGGGTGGACCTACGAGCAGTACTTC.

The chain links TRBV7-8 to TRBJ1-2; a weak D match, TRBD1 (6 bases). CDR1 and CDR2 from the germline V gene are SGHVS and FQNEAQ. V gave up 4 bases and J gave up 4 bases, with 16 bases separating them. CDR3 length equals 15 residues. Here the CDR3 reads CASSSFRTDPYGYTF. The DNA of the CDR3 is TGTGCCAGCAGCTCTTTTCGGACAGATCCCTATGGCTACACCTTC. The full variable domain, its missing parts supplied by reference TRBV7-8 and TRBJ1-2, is GAGVSQSPRYKVAKRGQDVALRCDPISGHVSLFWYQQALGQGPEFLTYFQNEAQLDKSGLPSDRFFAERPEGSVSTLKIQRTQQEDSAVYLCASSSFRTDPYGYTFGSGTRLTVV.

The CDR3 region is CAISGQGALGTEAFF. The CDR3 nucleotides read TGTGCCATCAGTGGACAGGGGGCTTTGGGAACTGAAGCTTTCTTT. The chain is built from TRBV10-3 and TRBJ1-1; 10 nucleotides agree with TRBD1. Germline V gene sequence: CDR1 ENHRY, CDR2 SYGVKD. There are 15 residues in the CDR3. V lost 4 bases to trimming and J lost 5 bases; unmatched junction nucleotides: 7.

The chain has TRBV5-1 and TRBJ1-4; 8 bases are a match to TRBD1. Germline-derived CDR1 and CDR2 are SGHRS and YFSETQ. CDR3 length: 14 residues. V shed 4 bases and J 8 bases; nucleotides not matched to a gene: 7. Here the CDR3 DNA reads TGCGCCAGCAGCCGGGACAGGCTGAAAGAAAAACTGTTTTTT. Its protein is CASSRDRLKEKLFF.

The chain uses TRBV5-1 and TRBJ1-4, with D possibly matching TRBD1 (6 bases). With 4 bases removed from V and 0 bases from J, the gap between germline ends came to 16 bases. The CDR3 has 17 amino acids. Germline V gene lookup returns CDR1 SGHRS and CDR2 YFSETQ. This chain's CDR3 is CASSPGTSGATNEKLFF. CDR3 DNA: TGCGCCAGCAGCCCAGGGACATCAGGGGCAACTAATGAAAAACTGTTTTTT.

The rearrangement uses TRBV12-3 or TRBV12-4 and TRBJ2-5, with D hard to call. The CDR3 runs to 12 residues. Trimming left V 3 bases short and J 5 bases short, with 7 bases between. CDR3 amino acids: CASSFGVETQYF. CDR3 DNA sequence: TGTGCCAGCAGTTTTGGAGTGGAGACCCAGTACTTC.

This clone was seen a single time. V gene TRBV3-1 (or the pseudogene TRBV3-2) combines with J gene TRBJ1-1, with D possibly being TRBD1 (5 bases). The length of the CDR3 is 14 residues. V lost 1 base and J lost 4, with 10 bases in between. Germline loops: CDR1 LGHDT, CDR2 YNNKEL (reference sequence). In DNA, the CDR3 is TGTGCCAGCAGCCAAGTAGGGGTAGGCACTGAAGCTTTCTTT. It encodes CASSQVGVGTEAFF.

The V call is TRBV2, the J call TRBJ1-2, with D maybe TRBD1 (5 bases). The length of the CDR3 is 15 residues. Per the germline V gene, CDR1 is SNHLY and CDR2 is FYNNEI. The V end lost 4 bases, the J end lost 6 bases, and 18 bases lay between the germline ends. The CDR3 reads CASSAIGTGAHGYTF. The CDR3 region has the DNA TGTGCCAGCAGTGCCATAGGAACAGGCGCCCATGGCTACACCTTC. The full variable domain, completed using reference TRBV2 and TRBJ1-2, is EPEVTQTPSHQVTQMGQEVILRCVPISNHLYFYWYRQILGQKVEFLVSFYNNEISEKSEIFDDQFSVERPDGSNFTLKIRSTKLEDSAMYFCASSAIGTGAHGYTFGSGTRLTVV.

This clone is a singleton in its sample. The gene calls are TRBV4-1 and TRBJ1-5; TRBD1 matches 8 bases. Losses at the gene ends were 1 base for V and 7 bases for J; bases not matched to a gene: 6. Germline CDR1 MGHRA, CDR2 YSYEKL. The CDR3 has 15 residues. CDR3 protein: CASSQVQGAGQPQHF. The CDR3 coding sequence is TGCGCCAGCAGCCAAGTCCAGGGGGCTGGACAGCCCCAGCATTTT.

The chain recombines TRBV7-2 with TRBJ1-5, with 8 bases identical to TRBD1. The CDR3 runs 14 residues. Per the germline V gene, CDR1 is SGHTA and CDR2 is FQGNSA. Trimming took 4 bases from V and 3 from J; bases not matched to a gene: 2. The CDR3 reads CASSSTGDNQPQHF. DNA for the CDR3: TGTGCCAGCAGCTCGACAGGGGACAATCAGCCCCAGCATTTT.

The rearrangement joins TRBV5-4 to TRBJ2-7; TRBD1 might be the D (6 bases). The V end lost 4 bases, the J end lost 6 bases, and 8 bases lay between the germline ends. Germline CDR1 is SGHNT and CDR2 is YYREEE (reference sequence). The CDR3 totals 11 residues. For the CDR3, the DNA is TGTGCCAGCAGCGGGGGCACCGAGCAGTACTTC. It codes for CASSGGTEQYF.

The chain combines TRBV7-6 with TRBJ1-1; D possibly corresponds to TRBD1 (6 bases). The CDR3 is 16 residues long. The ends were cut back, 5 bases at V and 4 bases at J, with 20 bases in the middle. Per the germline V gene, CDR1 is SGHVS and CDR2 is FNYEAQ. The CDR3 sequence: CASSPQGSQGTTEAFF. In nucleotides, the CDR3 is TGTGCCAGCAGCCCACAGGGAAGTCAGGGGACCACTGAAGCTTTCTTT.

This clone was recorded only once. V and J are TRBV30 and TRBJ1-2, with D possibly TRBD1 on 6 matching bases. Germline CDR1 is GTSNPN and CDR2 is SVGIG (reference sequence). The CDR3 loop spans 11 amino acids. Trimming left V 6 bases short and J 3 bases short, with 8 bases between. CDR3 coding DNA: TGTGCCTGCTGGGGGCACTATGGCTACACCTTC. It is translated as CACWGHYGYTF.

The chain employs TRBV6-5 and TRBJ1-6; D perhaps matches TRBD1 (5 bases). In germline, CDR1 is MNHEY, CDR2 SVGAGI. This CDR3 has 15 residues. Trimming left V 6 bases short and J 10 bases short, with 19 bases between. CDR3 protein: CASRKGLPGGSPLHF. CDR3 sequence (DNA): TGTGCCAGCAGAAAGGGGCTCCCCGGAGGGTCACCCCTCCACTTT.

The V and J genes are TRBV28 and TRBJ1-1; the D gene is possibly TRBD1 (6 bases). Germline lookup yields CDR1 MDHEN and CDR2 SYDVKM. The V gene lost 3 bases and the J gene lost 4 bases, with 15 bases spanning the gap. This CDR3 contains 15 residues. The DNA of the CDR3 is TGTGCCAGCAGTTTGGCAGGGGCAGGGGTCACTGAAGCTTTCTTT. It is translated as CASSLAGAGVTEAFF.

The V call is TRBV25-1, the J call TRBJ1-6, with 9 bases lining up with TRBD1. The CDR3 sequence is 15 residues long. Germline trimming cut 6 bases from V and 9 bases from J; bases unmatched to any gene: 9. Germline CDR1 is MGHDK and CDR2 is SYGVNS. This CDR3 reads CASRTGTGSASPLHF. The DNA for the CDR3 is TGTGCCAGCAGAACCGGGACAGGGTCTGCTTCACCCCTCCACTTT.

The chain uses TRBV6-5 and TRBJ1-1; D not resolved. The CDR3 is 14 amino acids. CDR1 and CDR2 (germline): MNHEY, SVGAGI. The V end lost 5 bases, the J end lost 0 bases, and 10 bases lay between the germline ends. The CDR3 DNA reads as TGTGCCAGCAGTCCATCGTCAGTGAACACTGAAGCTTTCTTT. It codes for CASSPSSVNTEAFF.

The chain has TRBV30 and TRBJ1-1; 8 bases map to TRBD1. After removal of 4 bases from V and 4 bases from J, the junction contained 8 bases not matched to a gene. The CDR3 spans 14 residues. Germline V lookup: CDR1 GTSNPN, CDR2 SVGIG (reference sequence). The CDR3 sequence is CAWTRQGLVTEAFF. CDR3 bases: TGTGCCTGGACCCGACAGGGGTTGGTCACTGAAGCTTTCTTT.

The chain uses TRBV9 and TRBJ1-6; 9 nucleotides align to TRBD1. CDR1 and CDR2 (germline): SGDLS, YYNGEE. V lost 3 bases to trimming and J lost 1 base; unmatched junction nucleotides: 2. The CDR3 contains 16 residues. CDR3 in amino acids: CASSADRGSYNSPLHF. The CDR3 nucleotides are TGTGCCAGCAGCGCGGACAGGGGTTCCTATAATTCACCCCTCCACTTT.

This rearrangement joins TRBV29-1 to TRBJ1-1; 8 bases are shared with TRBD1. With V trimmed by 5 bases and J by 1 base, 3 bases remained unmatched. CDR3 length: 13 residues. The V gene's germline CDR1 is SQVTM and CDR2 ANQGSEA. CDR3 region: CSVTGTGNTEAFF. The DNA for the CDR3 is TGCAGCGTTACCGGGACAGGGAACACTGAAGCTTTCTTT.

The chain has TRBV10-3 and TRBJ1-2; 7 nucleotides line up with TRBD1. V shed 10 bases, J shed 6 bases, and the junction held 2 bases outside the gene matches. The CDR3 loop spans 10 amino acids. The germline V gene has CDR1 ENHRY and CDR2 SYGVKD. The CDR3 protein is CATGQDGYTF. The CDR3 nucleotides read TGTGCCACCGGACAGGATGGCTACACCTTC.